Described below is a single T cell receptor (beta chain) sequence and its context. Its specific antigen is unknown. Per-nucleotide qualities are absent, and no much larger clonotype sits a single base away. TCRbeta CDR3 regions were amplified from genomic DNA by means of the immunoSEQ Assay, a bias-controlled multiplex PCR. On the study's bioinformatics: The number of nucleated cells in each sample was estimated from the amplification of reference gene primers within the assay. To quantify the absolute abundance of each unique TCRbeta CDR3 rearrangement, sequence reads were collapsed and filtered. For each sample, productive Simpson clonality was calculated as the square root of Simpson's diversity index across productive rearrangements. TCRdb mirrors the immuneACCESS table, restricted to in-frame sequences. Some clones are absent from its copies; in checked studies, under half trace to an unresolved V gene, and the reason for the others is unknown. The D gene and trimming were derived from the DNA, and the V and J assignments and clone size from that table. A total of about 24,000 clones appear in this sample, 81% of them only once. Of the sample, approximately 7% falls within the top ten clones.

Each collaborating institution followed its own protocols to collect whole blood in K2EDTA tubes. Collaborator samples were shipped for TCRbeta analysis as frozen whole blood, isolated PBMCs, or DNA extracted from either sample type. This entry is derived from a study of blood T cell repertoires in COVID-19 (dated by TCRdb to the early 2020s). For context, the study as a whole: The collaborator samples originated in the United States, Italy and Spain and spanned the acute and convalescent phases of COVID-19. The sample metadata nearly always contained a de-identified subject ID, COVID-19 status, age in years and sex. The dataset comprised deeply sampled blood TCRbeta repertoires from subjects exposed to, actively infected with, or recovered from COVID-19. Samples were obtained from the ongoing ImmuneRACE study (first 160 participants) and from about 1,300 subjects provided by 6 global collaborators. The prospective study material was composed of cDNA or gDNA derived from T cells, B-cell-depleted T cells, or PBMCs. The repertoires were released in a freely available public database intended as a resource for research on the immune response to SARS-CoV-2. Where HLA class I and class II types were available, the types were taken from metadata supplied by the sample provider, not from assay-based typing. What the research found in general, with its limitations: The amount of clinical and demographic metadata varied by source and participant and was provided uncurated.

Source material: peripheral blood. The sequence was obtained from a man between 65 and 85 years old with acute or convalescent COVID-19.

The DNA reads as follows: TGTGCCAGCAGCTCCCTTTCCGACAGGGAGACTGAAGCTTTCTTT. It specifies CASSSLSDRETEAFF. The sequence is built from TRBV5-8 and TRBJ1-1, with TRBD1 identical over 7 junction bases. The CDR3, cysteine through phenylalanine, is 15 amino acids long. CDR3 DNA is the only sequence kept; it has 45 bases, read in frame from the first base. Trimming leaves V shorter by 3 bases and J shorter by 5 bases, with the junction holding 10 bases beyond the gene matches. CDR1 and CDR2, looked up from the germline V gene, are SGHTS and YDEGEE.